A selection of T cell receptor beta chains follows, all from one sample in a study of shared clonotypes between healthy human individuals. Measured with immunoSEQ multiplex PCR; TCRdb has only the in-frame clones, and not every one. The sample shows some 1,100,000 clones, around 82% of them seen only once. Sequenced: memory CD4+ T cells from PBMCs. The receptors stem from a young man in good health. Some clones in this sample may be carry-over from other donors' samples. The CDR3 runs from the conserved cysteine through the conserved F or W. Fields, in order: V gene, clone size, J gene, D gene, CDR3 DNA, CDR3 protein. The D gene is left open where the match is weak. The size entry is marked missing in some rows and otherwise reads once, few, many or a size class.

TRBV6-1	NA	TRBJ1-2	NA	TGTGCCAGCAGTGAAGGGCTGGGGGGTTGGGGTGGCTACACCTTC	CASSEGLGGWGGYTF
TRBV7-2	NA	TRBJ2-2	NA	TGTGCCAGCAGCTTATTAAACACCGGGGAGCTGTTTTTT	CASSLLNTGELFF
TRBV5-4	once	TRBJ2-4	NA	TGTGCCAGCAGCTTGGTCCCGACCGGGAAAGGGGACATTCAGTACTTC	CASSLVPTGKGDIQYF
TRBV28	NA	TRBJ1-5	NA	TGTGCCAGCAGTTTATCCCGGACGTCCGCGCAGCCCCAGCATTTT	CASSLSRTSAQPQHF
TRBV6-5	NA	TRBJ2-2	NA	TGTGCCAGCAGTCCCAAAATCGGCACCGGGGAGCTGTTTTTT	CASSPKIGTGELFF
TRBV6-6	NA	TRBJ2-5	NA	TGTGCCAGCAGTTACTCTACGCTGCAAGAGACCCAGTACTTC	CASSYSTLQETQYF
TRBV7-8	NA	TRBJ2-3	TRBD2	TGTGCCAGCAGCCGGAGGGAGCCCGGGGGGAAAAATACGCAGTATTTT	CASSRREPGGKNTQYF
TRBV12-5	NA	TRBJ2-1	NA	TGTGCTAGTGGTTTGACCGGGACTCGGGAGCAGTTCTTC	CASGLTGTREQFF
TRBV5-1	NA	TRBJ1-6	TRBD1	TGCGCCAGCAGTAAGGGGGCAGGGGACCGGAATTCACCCCTCCACTTT	CASSKGAGDRNSPLHF
TRBV28	NA	TRBJ2-7	NA	TGTGCCAGCAGAGAGGACGGAACAACCTACGAGCAGTACTTC	CASREDGTTYEQYF
TRBV5-1	many	TRBJ1-1	NA	TGCGCCAGCAGCTCACAGGGAGGGCACACTGAAGCTTTCTTT	CASSSQGGHTEAFF
TRBV5-1	NA	TRBJ2-1	NA	TGCGCCAGCAGCTTGGTCGGGATCTCCTACAATGAGCAGTTCTTC	CASSLVGISYNEQFF
TRBV2	NA	TRBJ2-3	NA	TGTGCCAGCAGTCAAGGGGATACGCAGTATTTT	CASSQGDTQYF
TRBV5-1	NA	TRBJ1-4	NA	TGCGCCAGCAGCCCAGACGTAACTAATGAAAAACTGTTTTTT	CASSPDVTNEKLFF
TRBV2	NA	TRBJ2-3	NA	TGTGCCAGCAGTCTGGAGGGCGCAGATACGCAGTATTTT	CASSLEGADTQYF
TRBV11-3	NA	TRBJ2-7	NA	TGTGCCAGCAGCTCCAGGGGCAGATCCTACGAGCAGTACTTC	CASSSRGRSYEQYF